Shown below are 9 T cell receptor beta chains from a single sample sequenced in a study of CD8 T cells in ankylosing spondylitis. TCRdb used MiXCR to reprocess the 5' RACE reads, holding one entry per CDR3 protein. The sample carries around 23,000 distinct CDR3 sequences, roughly a sixth recorded once. Sequencing input: blood. The receptors originated from a male donor with ankylosing spondylitis or in good health (not recorded which).

This clonotype came up many times. V is TRBV29-1 and J is TRBJ2-1; TRBD2 matches 10 bases. Trimming took 4 bases from V and 5 from J; bases not matched to a gene: 5. Germline loops: CDR1 SQVTM, CDR2 ANQGSEA. The CDR3 spans 14 residues. CDR3 loop: CSVGGLANHNEQFF. The CDR3 DNA sequence: TGCAGCGTTGGGGGACTAGCGAACCACAATGAGCAGTTCTTC.

This clonotype was seen a handful of times. The rearrangement links TRBV12-3 or TRBV12-4 to TRBJ2-2, with D tentatively TRBD1 (5 bases). This CDR3 is built from 13 residues. V gave up 4 bases and J gave up 5 bases, with 8 bases separating them. DNA for the CDR3: TGTGCCAGCAGTTCCCGGACAACCGGGGAGCTGTTTTTT. This codes for CASSSRTTGELFF.

This clonotype was observed many times. This chain uses TRBV5-1 with TRBJ2-1; D not resolved. The CDR3 spans 13 residues. Trimming took off 2 bases at V and 6 bases at J, with 9 bases between the two ends. Looked up from germline, CDR1 is SGHRS and CDR2 is YFSETQ. This chain's CDR3 is CASSLITRNEQFF. The CDR3 nucleotides read TGCGCCAGCAGCTTAATAACTCGCAATGAGCAGTTCTTC.

This clonotype was detected ten times or more. This rearrangement joins TRBV7-9 to TRBJ1-2; TRBD1 matches at 7 bases. The trim removed 0 bases at V and 4 bases at J, leaving 5 bases unmatched. This CDR3 comprises 15 residues. Germline CDR1 and CDR2: SEHNR and FQNEAQ (reference sequence). The CDR3 region has the DNA TGTGCCAGCAGCTTAGCGTCTTCAGGGGGCTATGGCTACACCTTC. This sequence encodes CASSLASSGGYGYTF.

V usage is TRBV29-1 and J usage is TRBJ1-1; no clear D. This CDR3 is built from 14 residues. The V and J ends lost 0 bases and 1 base respectively, with 9 bases between them. Germline CDR1 SQVTM, CDR2 ANQGSEA. CDR3 sequence (DNA): TGCAGCGTTGAAGAGGTCAGATCGAACACTGAAGCTTTCTTT. Its protein product is CSVEEVRSNTEAFF.

In this sample, this clonotype turned up many times. V and J are TRBV12-3 or TRBV12-4 and TRBJ1-1, with a weak D call TRBD1 (5 bases). V was clipped by 3 bases and J by 5 bases, with 16 bases between them. This CDR3 has 15 residues. The CDR3 loop is CASSFRRDSWTEAFF. Written as DNA, the CDR3 is TGTGCCAGCAGTTTCCGCCGGGACTCTTGGACTGAAGCTTTCTTT.

Only a few counts were recorded for this clonotype. The chain joins TRBV28 to TRBJ2-5, with D maybe TRBD1 (6 bases). CDR3 length: 16 amino acids. Per germline, CDR1 MDHEN and CDR2 SYDVKM. The V end was cut by 5 bases, the J end by 2 bases, with 18 bases between. The DNA of the CDR3 is TGTGCCAGCAGTCCCCTGGGGGCCACAGGGCAAGAGACCCAGTACTTC. Translated: CASSPLGATGQETQYF.

This clonotype came up a few times. This chain connects TRBV28 to TRBJ2-7; no reliable D call. CDR1 MDHEN and CDR2 SYDVKM come from the germline V gene. Trimming stripped 10 bases from V and 0 bases from J, with 7 bases between. This CDR3 has 11 amino acids. DNA for the CDR3: TGTGCCACCAATTTCTCCTACGAGCAGTACTTC. This translates into CATNFSYEQYF.

This rearrangement joins TRBV29-1 to TRBJ2-2; D might be TRBD1 or TRBD2, each matching 5 bases. The CDR3 is 13 amino acids. Trimming took 6 bases from V and 3 from J, leaving 11 bases between them. Germline CDR1 and CDR2: SQVTM and ANQGSEA. The CDR3 nucleotides read TGCAGCGTGAGGGACCCATACACCGGGGAGCTGTTTTTT. It translates to CSVRDPYTGELFF.